A single T cell receptor (beta chain) is shown here with its context. The antigen remains undetermined. Nominal health characterized the donors when sampled, though unrecorded immune exposures were likely. V was trimmed by 1 base and J by 5 bases, leaving 8 bases between them. The CDR3 has 13 amino acids. Germline-derived CDR1 and CDR2 are SEHNR and FQNEAQ (reference sequence). Primers for the PCR totalled 60 Vbeta and 13 Jbeta. Some clones are missing from TCRdb's copy, which holds only in-frame ones; the method was immunoSEQ multiplex PCR. The data contain about 130,000 clones, under 85% of them seen just once; the ten biggest clones take up 4% to 4.5%. The data stem from a study of cytomegalovirus exposure and HLA in healthy donors. General study results and limits: In a later analysis, HLA-C alleles had the fewest associated TCRs, DRB1 alleles the most.

The sequenced sample was PBMCs. The V call is TRBV7-9, the J call TRBJ2-5; TRBD1 might be the D (5 bases). The receptor was isolated from a woman in her 50s in good health and CMV-seropositive. The chain's CDR3 is CASSLGRVETQYF. The CDR3 DNA reads TGTGCCAGCAGCTTAGGCAGGGTTGAGACCCAGTACTTC.